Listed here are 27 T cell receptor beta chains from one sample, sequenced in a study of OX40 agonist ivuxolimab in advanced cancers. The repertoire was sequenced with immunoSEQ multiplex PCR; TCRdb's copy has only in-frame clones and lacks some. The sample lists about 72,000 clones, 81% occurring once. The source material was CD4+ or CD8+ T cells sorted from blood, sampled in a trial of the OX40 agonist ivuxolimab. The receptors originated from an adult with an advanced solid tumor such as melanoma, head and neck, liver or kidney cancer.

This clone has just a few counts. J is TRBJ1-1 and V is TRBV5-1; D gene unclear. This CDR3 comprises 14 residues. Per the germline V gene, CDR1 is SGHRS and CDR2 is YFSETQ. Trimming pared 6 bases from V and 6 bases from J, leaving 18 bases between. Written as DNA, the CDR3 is TGCGCCAGCAAGGAGGTCGAAGCCAACGCTGAAGCTTTCTTT. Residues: CASKEVEANAEAFF.

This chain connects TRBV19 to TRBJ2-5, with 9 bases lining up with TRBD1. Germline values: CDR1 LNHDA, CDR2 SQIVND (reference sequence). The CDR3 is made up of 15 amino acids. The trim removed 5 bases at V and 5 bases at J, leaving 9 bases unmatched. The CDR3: CASSSGQGPSETQYF. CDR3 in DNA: TGTGCCAGTAGTTCCGGACAGGGGCCTTCGGAGACCCAGTACTTC. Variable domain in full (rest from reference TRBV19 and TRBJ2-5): DGGITQSPKYLFRKEGQNVTLSCEQNLNHDAMYWYRQDPGQGLRLIYYSQIVNDFQKGDIAEGYSVSREKKESFPLTVTSAQKNPTAFYLCASSSGQGPSETQYFGPGTRLLVL.

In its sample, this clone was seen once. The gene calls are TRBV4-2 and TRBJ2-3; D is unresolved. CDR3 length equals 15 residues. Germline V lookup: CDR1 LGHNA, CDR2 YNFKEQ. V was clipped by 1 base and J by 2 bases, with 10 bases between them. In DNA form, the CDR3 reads TGTGCCAGCAGCCAAGTTCCCGATCCCACAGATACGCAGTATTTT. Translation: CASSQVPDPTDTQYF.

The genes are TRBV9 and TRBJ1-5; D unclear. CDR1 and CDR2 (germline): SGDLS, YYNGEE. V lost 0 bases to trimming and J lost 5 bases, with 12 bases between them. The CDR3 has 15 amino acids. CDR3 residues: CASSVDGVIHQPQHF. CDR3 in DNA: TGTGCCAGCAGCGTAGACGGTGTGATACATCAGCCCCAGCATTTT.

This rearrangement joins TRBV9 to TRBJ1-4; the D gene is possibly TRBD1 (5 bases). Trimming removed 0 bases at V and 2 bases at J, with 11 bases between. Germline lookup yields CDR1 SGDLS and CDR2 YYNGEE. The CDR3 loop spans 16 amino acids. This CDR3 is CASSVGDSNTNEKLFF. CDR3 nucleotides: TGTGCCAGCAGCGTAGGTGACAGCAACACTAATGAAAAACTGTTTTTT.

The CDR3 sequence is CASTRRGTDEKLFF. CDR3 coding DNA: TGTGCCAGCACCCGGAGGGGGACAGATGAAAAACTGTTTTTT. The chain combines TRBV6-6 with TRBJ1-4; 7 bases map to TRBD1. Trimming removed 7 bases from V and 6 bases from J; junction bases left unmatched: 8. The V gene's germline CDR1 is MNHNY and CDR2 SVGAGI (reference sequence). The CDR3 contains 14 residues.

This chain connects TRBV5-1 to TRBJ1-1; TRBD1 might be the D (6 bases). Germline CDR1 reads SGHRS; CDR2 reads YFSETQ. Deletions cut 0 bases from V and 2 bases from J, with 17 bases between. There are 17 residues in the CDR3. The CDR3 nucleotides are TGCGCCAGCAGCTTGGGACGACAGGCGGGGGGCAACACTGAAGCTTTCTTT. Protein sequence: CASSLGRQAGGNTEAFF.

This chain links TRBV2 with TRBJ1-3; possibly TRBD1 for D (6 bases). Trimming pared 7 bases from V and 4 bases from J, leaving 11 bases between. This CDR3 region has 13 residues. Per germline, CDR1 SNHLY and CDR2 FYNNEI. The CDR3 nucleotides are TGTGCCAGCACAGCAGGGGTCGGAAACACCATATATTTT. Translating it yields CASTAGVGNTIYF. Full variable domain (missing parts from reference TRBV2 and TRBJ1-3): EPEVTQTPSHQVTQMGQEVILRCVPISNHLYFYWYRQILGQKVEFLVSFYNNEISEKSEIFDDQFSVERPDGSNFTLKIRSTKLEDSAMYFCASTAGVGNTIYFGEGSWLTVV.

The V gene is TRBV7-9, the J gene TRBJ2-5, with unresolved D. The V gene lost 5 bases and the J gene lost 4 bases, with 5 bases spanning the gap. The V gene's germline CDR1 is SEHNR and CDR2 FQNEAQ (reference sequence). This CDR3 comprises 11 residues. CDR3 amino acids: CASSVGETQYF. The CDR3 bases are TGTGCCAGCAGCGTCGGAGAGACCCAGTACTTC.

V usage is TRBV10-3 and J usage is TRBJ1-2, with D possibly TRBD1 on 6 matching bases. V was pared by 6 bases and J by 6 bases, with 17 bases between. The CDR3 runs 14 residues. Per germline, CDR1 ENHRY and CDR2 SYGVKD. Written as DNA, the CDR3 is TGTGCCATCAGCCACAGGGTTGGTAGCGATGGCTACACCTTC. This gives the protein CAISHRVGSDGYTF.

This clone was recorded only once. The CDR3 nucleotides are TGTGCCGACGACCTTCTTGGAGACAGGGGATCGGCGGGAAACACCATATATTTT. It translates to CADDLLGDRGSAGNTIYF. V gene TRBV7-9 combines with J gene TRBJ1-3; 8 bases fit TRBD1. V shed 11 bases and J 4 bases; nucleotides not matched to a gene: 22. The CDR3 has 18 residues. Germline CDR1 is SEHNR and CDR2 is FQNEAQ (reference sequence).

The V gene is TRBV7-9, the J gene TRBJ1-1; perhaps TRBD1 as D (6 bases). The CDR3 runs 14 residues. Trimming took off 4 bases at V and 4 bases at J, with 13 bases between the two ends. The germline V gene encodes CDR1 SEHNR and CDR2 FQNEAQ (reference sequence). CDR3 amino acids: CASSSPLGGTEAFF. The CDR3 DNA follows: TGTGCCAGCAGCTCCCCTTTAGGGGGCACTGAAGCTTTCTTT.

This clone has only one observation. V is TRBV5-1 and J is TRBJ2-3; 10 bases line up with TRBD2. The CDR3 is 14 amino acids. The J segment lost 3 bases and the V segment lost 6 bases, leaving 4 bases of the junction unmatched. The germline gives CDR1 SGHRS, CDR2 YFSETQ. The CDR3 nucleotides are TGCGCCAGCAACCCTAGCGGGGGTACAGATACGCAGTATTTT. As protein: CASNPSGGTDTQYF.

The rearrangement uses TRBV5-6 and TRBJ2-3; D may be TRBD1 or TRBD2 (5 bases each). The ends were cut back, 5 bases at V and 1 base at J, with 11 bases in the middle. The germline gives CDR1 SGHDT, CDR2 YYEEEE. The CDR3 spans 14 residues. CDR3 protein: CASRGTGGTDTQYF. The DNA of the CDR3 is TGTGCCAGCAGAGGGACGGGTGGCACAGATACGCAGTATTTT.

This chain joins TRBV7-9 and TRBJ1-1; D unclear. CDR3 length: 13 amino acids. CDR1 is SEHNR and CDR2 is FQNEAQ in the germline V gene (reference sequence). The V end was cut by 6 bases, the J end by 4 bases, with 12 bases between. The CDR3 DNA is TGTGCCAGCAGACCGGACGGTGGCACTGAAGCTTTCTTT. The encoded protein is CASRPDGGTEAFF.

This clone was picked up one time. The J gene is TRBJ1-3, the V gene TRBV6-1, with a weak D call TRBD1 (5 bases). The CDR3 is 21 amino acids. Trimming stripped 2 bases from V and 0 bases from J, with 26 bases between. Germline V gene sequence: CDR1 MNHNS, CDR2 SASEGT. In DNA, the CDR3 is TGTGCCAGCAGTGAAAATGCGAGGGGTCTCCTAACGAGGTTCTCTGGAAACACCATATATTTT. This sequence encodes CASSENARGLLTRFSGNTIYF.

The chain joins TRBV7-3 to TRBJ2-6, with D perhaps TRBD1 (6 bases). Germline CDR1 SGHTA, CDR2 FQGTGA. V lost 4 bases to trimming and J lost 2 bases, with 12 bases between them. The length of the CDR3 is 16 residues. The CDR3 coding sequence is TGTGCCAGCAGCTCCACACCAGGGGCTGGGGCCAACGTCCTGACTTTC. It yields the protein CASSSTPGAGANVLTF.

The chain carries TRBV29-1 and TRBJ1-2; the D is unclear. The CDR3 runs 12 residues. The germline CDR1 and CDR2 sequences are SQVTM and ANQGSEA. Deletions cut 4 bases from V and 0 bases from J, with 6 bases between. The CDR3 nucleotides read TGCAGCGTTGCTGAAACTAACTATGGCTACACCTTC. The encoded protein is CSVAETNYGYTF.

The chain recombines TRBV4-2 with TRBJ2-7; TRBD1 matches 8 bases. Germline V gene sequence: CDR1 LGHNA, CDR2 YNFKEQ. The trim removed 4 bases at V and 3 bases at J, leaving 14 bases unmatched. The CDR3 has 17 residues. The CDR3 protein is CASSPRQGKKDYYEQYF. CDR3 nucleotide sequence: TGTGCCAGCAGCCCGAGACAGGGGAAAAAGGATTACTACGAGCAGTACTTC.

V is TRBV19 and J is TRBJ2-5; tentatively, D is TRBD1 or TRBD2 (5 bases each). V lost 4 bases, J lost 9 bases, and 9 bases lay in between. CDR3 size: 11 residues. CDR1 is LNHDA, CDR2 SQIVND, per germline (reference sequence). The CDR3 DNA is TGTGCCAGTAGTACCAGGGAGTCCCAGTACTTC. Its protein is CASSTRESQYF.

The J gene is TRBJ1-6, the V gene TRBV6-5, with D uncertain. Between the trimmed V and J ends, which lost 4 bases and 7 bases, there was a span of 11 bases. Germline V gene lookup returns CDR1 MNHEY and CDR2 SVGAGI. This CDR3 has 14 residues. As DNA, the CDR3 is TGTGCCAGCAGTTTCACGGACGGCAATTCACCCCTCCACTTT. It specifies CASSFTDGNSPLHF.

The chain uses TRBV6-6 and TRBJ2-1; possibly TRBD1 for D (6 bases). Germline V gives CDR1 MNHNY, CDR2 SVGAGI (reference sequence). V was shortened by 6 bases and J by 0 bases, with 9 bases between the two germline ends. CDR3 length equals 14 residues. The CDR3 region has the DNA TGTGCCAGCAGGGACAGCATCTCCTACAATGAGCAGTTCTTC. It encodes CASRDSISYNEQFF.

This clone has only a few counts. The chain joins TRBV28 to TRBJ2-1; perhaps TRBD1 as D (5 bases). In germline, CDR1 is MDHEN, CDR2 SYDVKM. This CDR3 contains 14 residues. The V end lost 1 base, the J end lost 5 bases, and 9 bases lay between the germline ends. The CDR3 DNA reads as TGTGCCAGCAGTTTATCCGCAGGGAACAATGAGCAGTTCTTC. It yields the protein CASSLSAGNNEQFF.

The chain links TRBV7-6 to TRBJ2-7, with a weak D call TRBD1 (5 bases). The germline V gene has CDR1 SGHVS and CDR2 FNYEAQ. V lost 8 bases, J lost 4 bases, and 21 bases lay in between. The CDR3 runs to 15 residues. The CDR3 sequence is CASVPTALGFYEQYF. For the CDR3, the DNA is TGTGCCAGCGTACCGACAGCCCTAGGGTTTTACGAGCAGTACTTC.

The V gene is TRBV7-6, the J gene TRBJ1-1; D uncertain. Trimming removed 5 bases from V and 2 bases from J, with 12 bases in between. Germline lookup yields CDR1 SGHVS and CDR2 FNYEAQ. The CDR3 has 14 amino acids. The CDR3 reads CASSDSLYNTEAFF. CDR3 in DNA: TGTGCCAGCAGCGATTCCCTATATAACACTGAAGCTTTCTTT.

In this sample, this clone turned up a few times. This CDR3 reads CASSPRQSSYNSPLHF. CDR3 bases: TGTGCCAGCTCACCCAGGCAGAGCTCCTATAATTCACCCCTCCACTTT. The chain has TRBV18 and TRBJ1-6; D unclear. The CDR3 is made up of 16 amino acids. The V and J ends lost 3 bases and 0 bases respectively, with 9 bases between them. Germline CDR1 reads KGHSH; CDR2 reads LQKENI.

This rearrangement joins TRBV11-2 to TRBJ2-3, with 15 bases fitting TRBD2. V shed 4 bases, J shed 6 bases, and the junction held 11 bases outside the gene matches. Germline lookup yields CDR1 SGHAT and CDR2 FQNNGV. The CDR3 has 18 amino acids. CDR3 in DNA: TGTGCCAGCAGCTCCCACACTTCTGGGACTAGCGGGAGGGATACGCAGTATTTT. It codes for CASSSHTSGTSGRDTQYF.